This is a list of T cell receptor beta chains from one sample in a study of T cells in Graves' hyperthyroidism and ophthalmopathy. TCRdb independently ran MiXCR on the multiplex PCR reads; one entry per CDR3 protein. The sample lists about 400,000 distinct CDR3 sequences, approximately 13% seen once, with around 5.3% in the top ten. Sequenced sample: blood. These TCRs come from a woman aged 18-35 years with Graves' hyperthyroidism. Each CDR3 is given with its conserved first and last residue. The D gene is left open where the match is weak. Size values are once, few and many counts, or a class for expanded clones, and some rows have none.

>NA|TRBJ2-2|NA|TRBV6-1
CASRQGLLGTGELFF
TGTGCCAGCAGGCAAGGACTTCTCGGTACCGGGGAGCTGTTTTTT
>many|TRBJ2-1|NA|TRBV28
CASSSSSRYDNEQFF
TGTGCCAGCAGTTCCTCCTCCAGATATGACAATGAGCAGTTCTTC
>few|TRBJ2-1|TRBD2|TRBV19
CASRRLAASLEQFF
TGTGCCAGTAGGAGGCTAGCGGCATCCTTGGAGCAGTTCTTC
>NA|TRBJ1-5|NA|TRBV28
CASSFPGNSNQPQHF
TGTGCCAGCAGTTTCCCAGGAAATAGCAATCAGCCCCAGCATTTT
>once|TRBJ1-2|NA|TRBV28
CASRERINYGYTF
TGTGCCAGCAGGGAGCGTATTAACTATGGCTACACCTTC
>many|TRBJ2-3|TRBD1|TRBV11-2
CASSSHTGGPTDTQYF
TGTGCCAGCAGCTCGCATACAGGGGGCCCCACAGATACGCAGTATTTT
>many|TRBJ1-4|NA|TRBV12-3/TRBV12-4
CASSLAWLGEKLFF
TGTGCCAGCAGTTTAGCCTGGTTAGGGGAAAAACTGTTTTTT
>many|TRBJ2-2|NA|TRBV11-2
CASSLSRANTGELFF
TGTGCCAGCAGCTTAAGCAGGGCGAACACCGGGGAGCTGTTTTTT
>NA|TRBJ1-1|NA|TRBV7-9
CASRGGEYTEAFF
TGTGCCAGCAGAGGGGGGGAGTACACTGAAGCTTTCTTT
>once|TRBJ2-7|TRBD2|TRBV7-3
CASSLGGVGHEQYF
TGTGCCAGCAGCTTAGGGGGGGTGGGTCACGAGCAGTACTTC
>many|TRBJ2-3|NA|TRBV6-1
CASNPSQVTDTQYF
TGTGCCAGCAATCCCTCGCAGGTGACAGATACGCAGTATTTT
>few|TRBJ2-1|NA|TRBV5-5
CASSPASEQFF
TGTGCCAGCAGCCCGGCGTCGGAGCAGTTCTTC
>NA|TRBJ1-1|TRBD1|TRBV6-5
CASSYPTGGAGYTEAFF
TGTGCCAGCAGTTACCCTACAGGGGGGGCTGGGTACACTGAAGCTTTCTTT
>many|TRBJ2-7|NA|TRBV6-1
CASTAVGASYEQYF
TGTGCCAGCACCGCGGTCGGAGCCTCCTACGAGCAGTACTTC
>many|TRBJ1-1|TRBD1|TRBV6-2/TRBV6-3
CASSYSPWDREMSNTEAFF
TGTGCCAGCAGTTACTCACCTTGGGACAGGGAGATGAGTAACACTGAAGCTTTCTTT
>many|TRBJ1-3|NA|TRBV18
CASSETGLSGNTIYF
TGTGCCAGCTCAGAAACAGGGTTGTCTGGAAACACCATATATTTT
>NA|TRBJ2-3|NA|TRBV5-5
CATRRDQSDTQYF
TGTGCCACGAGGCGGGATCAATCAGATACGCAGTATTTT
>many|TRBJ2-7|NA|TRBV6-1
CASSPYKSFSGEQYF
TGTGCCAGCAGTCCTTATAAGAGCTTTTCGGGGGAGCAGTACTTC
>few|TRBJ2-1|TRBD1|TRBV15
CATSRFAGGSYNEQFF
TGTGCCACCAGCAGGTTCGCAGGGGGATCCTACAATGAGCAGTTCTTC
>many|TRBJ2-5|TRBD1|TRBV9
CASSLDREETQYF
TGTGCCAGCAGTCTGGACAGGGAAGAGACCCAGTACTTC
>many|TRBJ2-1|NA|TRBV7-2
CASSASLWGSYNEQFF
TGTGCCAGCAGCGCAAGTCTGTGGGGCTCCTACAATGAGCAGTTCTTC
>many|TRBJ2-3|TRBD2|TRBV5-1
CASSLEGLAGDDTQYF
TGCGCCAGCAGCTTGGAGGGACTAGCGGGAGATGATACGCAGTATTTT
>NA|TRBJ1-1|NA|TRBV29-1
CSVHEGGTEAFF
TGCAGCGTTCACGAGGGGGGGACCGAAGCTTTCTTT
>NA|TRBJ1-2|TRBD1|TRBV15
CATSSAGGECGYTF
TGTGCCACCAGCAGCGCAGGGGGCGAATGTGGCTACACCTTC
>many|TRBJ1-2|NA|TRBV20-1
CSASDDRLSGYTF
TGCAGTGCAAGCGATGACAGGTTATCCGGCTACACCTTC
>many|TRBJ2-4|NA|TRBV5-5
CASSPEWGGDIQYF
TGTGCCAGCAGCCCCGAGTGGGGAGGAGACATTCAGTACTTC
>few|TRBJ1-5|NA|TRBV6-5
CASSYGKGRQPQHF
TGTGCCAGCAGTTACGGTAAGGGGAGGCAGCCCCAGCATTTT
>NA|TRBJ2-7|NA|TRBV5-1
CASSASGISYEQYF
TGCGCCAGCAGCGCGAGTGGCATCTCCTACGAGCAGTACTTC
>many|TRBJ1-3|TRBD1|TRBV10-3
CATTRDRTGNTIYF
TGTGCCACCACCCGGGACAGAACTGGAAACACCATATATTTT
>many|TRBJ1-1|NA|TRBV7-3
CASSLTEEDLPAPRVEYTEAFF
TGTGCCAGCAGCTTAACGGAGGAGGATCTTCCTGCCCCCCGAGTTGAGTACACTGAAGCTTTCTTT
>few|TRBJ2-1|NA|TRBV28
CASSPQGTGYNEQFF
TGTGCCAGCAGCCCACAAGGGACTGGCTACAATGAGCAGTTCTTC
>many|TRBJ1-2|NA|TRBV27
CASSHGAGGYTF
TGTGCCAGCAGTCACGGCGCGGGTGGCTACACCTTC
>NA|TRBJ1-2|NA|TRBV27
CASSSWGGDGYTF
TGTGCCAGCAGTTCCTGGGGGGGGGATGGCTACACCTTC
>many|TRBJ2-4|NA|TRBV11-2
CASSLEGLVGNIQYF
TGTGCCAGCAGCTTAGAGGGGCTAGTCGGAAACATTCAGTACTTC
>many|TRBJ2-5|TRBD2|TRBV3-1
CASSRWTSGRAGETQYF
TGTGCCAGCAGCCGATGGACTAGCGGGAGGGCAGGAGAGACCCAGTACTTC
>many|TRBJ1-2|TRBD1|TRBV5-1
CASSAAGGGYGYTF
TGCGCCAGCAGCGCAGCAGGGGGCGGCTATGGCTACACCTTC
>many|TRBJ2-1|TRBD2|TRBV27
CASSRSGRGNEQFF
TGTGCCAGCAGCCGGAGCGGGAGGGGTAATGAGCAGTTCTTC
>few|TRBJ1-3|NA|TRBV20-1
CSASISGSSGNTIYF
TGCAGTGCTAGTATATCGGGGAGCTCTGGAAACACCATATATTTT
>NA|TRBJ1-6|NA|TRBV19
CASTEFASGSYNSPLHF
TGTGCCAGTACGGAGTTCGCTTCGGGCTCCTATAATTCACCCCTCCACTTT
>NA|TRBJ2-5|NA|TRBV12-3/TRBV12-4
CASSVTGTQYF
TGTGCCAGCAGTGTCACGGGGACCCAGTACTTC
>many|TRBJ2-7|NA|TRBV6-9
CASSYQGLNYEQYF
TGTGCCAGCAGTTATCAGGGCCTCAACTACGAGCAGTACTTC
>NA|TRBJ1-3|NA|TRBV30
CAWIRFSSGNTIYF
TGTGCCTGGATCAGGTTCTCCTCTGGAAACACCATATATTTT
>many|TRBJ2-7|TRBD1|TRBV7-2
CASSSSGTAFRRTYEQYF
TGTGCCAGCAGTTCCTCCGGGACAGCCTTTCGAAGAACCTACGAGCAGTACTTC
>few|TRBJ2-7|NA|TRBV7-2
CASSTQGSEQYF
TGTGCCAGCAGCACTCAGGGGAGCGAGCAGTACTTC
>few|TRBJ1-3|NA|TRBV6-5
CASSYWGGPLSGNTIYF
TGTGCCAGCAGTTACTGGGGTGGGCCGCTCTCTGGAAACACCATATATTTT
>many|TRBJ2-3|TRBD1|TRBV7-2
CASSSGQGARLTDTQYF
TGTGCCAGCAGCTCGGGACAGGGGGCGAGGTTGACAGATACGCAGTATTTT
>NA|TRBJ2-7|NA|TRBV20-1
CSARPLRRTPYEQYF
TGCAGTGCTAGACCGTTACGCAGAACTCCCTACGAGCAGTACTTC
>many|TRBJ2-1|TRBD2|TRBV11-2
CASSLPASGQEQFF
TGTGCCAGCAGCCTTCCTGCTAGCGGCCAAGAGCAGTTCTTC
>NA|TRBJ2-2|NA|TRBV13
CASSLGLSGNTGELFF
TGTGCCAGCAGCTTAGGGCTTAGCGGCAACACCGGGGAGCTGTTTTTT
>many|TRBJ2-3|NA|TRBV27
CASSLGGARTDTQYF
TGTGCCAGCAGTTTAGGGGGGGCAAGGACAGATACGCAGTATTTT
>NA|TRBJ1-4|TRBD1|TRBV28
CAIKGASNEKLFF
TGTGCCATCAAGGGGGCCTCTAATGAAAAACTGTTTTTT
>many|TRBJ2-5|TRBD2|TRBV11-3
CASSLASGRAGATQYF
TGTGCCAGCAGCTTAGCTAGCGGGAGGGCCGGTGCGACCCAGTACTTC
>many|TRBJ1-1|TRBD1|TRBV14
CASSQPAGTVNTEAFF
TGTGCCAGCAGCCAACCTGCCGGGACAGTGAACACTGAAGCTTTCTTT
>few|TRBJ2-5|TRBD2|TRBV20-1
CSANDRLAGGTQYF
TGCAGTGCTAACGATCGGCTAGCGGGAGGGACCCAGTACTTC
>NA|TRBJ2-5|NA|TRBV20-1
CSARDSGSWETQYF
TGCAGTGCTAGAGATTCAGGGAGTTGGGAGACCCAGTACTTC